This T cell receptor (beta chain) was sequenced for a study of T cell responses to AZD1222 COVID-19 vaccine. Germline values: CDR1 GTSNPN, CDR2 SVGIG (reference sequence). This CDR3 has 13 amino acids. Trimming stripped 0 bases from V and 7 bases from J, with 12 bases between. Measured with immunoSEQ multiplex PCR; TCRdb has only the in-frame clones, and not every one. The table has roughly 130,000 clones, roughly nine tenths seen once; the top ten hold 1.7%. Specimen: peripheral blood, collected on day 0 of AZD1222 vaccination. The source is an adult in good health. This rearrangement joins TRBV30 to TRBJ1-2; D is undetermined. CDR3 amino acids: CAWSVQADGGYTF. CDR3 DNA sequence: TGTGCCTGGAGTGTACAAGCCGATGGTGGCTACACCTTC.